The TCR beta chain under discussion was sequenced for a study of siplizumab effects on memory and regulatory T cells. The study's findings and limits: The study found naive T cells seemingly more diverse than memory cells and seemingly major alloresponse contributors. The authors mapped only a minor fraction of alloreactive clones to unstimulated subsets.

Data came from immunoSEQ multiplex PCR; TCRdb stores just in-frame clones and leaves some out. The sample lists 13,000 to 15,000 clones; approximately 46% were seen once. Regarding this clone: Its specificity is unknown.

Germline assignment: CDR1 SGDLS and CDR2 YYNGEE. This CDR3 has 14 amino acids. V lost 4 bases and J 11 bases, leaving 21 bases between the germline ends. The mixed lymphocyte reaction cells underwent coculture at 37°C for around six days. V usage is TRBV9 and J usage is TRBJ1-1, with D tentatively TRBD1 (6 bases). The TCR comes from a human donor in good health; the cells came from an allogeneic mixed lymphocyte reaction. Some clones in this sample may be carry-over from other donors' samples. The specimen was CFSE-low (dividing) CD4+ T cells sorted from an allogeneic mixed lymphocyte reaction. The CDR3 sequence: CASSSSRGGAEAFF. The CDR3 DNA is TGTGCCAGCAGCTCATCGAGGGGGGGCGCGGAGGCTTTCTTT.